This T cell receptor (beta chain) was obtained from a study of blood T cell repertoires in COVID-19. Sequenced by immunoSEQ multiplex PCR; TCRdb stores in-frame clones only, minus some. The sample carries about 190,000 clones, roughly 89% recorded once. V trimming: 4 bases; J trimming: 7 bases; junction bases outside the gene matches: 4. This CDR3 contains 14 residues. Germline V gene data show CDR1 as MGHDK and CDR2 as SYGVNS. The specimen was peripheral blood. V and J are TRBV25-1 and TRBJ1-1; 12 bases fit TRBD1. The source of this sequence is a man over 45 with acute or convalescent COVID-19. The CDR3 bases are TGTGCCAGCAGTGCGGGACAGGGGGCAGTTGAAGCTTTCTTT. It is translated as CASSAGQGAVEAFF.